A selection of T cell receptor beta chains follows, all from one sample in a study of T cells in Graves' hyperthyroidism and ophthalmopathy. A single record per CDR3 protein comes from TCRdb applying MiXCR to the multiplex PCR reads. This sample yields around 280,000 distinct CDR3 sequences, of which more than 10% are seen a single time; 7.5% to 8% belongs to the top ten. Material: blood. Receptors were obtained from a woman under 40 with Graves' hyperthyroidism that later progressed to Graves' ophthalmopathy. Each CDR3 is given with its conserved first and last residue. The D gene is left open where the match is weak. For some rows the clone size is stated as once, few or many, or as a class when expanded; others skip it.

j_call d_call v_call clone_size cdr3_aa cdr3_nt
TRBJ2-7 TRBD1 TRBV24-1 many CAIHKSGTEVYEQYF TGTGCCATACATAAAAGTGGGACAGAAGTCTACGAGCAGTACTTC
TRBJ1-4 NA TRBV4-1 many CASSPTARNEKLFF TGCGCCAGCAGCCCGACAGCAAGAAATGAAAAACTGTTTTTT
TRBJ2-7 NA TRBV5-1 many CASRRRDSISSYEQYF TGCGCCAGCCGTCGGAGGGACTCTATAAGCTCCTACGAGCAGTACTTC
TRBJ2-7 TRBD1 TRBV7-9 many CALTSRDRGYEQYF TGTGCACTCACCTCCCGGGACAGGGGTTACGAGCAGTACTTC
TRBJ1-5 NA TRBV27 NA CASSLSLGAHQPQHF TGTGCCAGCAGTTTATCGTTGGGAGCCCATCAGCCCCAGCATTTT
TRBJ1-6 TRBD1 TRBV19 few CASTLGQGLNSPLHF TGTGCCAGTACCCTAGGACAGGGTCTGAATTCACCCCTCCACTTT
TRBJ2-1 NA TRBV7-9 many CASSFPLGRGNEQFF TGTGCCAGCAGTTTTCCCTTAGGAAGGGGGAATGAGCAGTTCTTC
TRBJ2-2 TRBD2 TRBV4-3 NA CASRRTSGDTGELFF TGCGCCAGCAGGCGGACTAGCGGTGACACCGGGGAGCTGTTTTTT
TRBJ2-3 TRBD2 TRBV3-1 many CASSQVAGYGTDTQYF TGTGCCAGCAGCCAGGTAGCGGGATATGGCACAGATACGCAGTATTTT
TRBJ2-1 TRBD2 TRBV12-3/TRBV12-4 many CASSLGGWGTTNEQFF TGTGCCAGCAGTTTGGGGGGTTGGGGGACTACAAACGAGCAGTTCTTC
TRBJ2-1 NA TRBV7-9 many CASSSRQVDEQFF TGTGCCAGCAGCTCACGACAGGTCGATGAGCAGTTCTTC
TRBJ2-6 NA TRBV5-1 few CASSLAVGAGANVLTF TGCGCCAGCAGCTTGGCCGTGGGGGCCGGGGCCAACGTCCTGACTTTC
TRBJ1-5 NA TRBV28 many CASSWGAGDQPQHF TGTGCCAGCAGTTGGGGAGCGGGGGATCAGCCCCAGCATTTT
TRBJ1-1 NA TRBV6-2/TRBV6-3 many CASSYSERGRMNTEAFF TGTGCCAGCAGTTACTCTGAGCGGGGGCGAATGAACACTGAAGCTTTCTTT
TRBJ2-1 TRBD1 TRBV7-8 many CASSPLTGANEQFF TGTGCCAGCAGCCCTTTGACAGGGGCGAATGAGCAGTTCTTC
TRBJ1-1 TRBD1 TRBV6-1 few CASRRTGERAFF TGTGCCAGCAGGAGAACAGGGGAGCGCGCTTTCTTT
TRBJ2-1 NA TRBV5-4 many CASSLGRGYEQFF TGTGCCAGCAGCTTGGGACGGGGCTATGAGCAGTTCTTC
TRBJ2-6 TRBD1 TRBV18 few CASSGTEGANVLTF TGTGCCAGCTCAGGGACAGAAGGGGCCAACGTCCTGACTTTC
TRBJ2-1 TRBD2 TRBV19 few CASSLAGGPLNEQFF TGTGCCAGTAGCTTAGCGGGAGGACCCCTCAATGAGCAGTTCTTC
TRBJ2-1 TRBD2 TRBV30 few CAWSGLAGGYNEQFF TGTGCCTGGAGCGGGCTAGCGGGAGGATACAATGAGCAGTTCTTC
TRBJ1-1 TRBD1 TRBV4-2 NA CASSQPGQGYTEAFF TGTGCCAGCAGCCAACCGGGACAGGGTTACACTGAAGCTTTCTTT
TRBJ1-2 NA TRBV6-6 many CASSYSPQETLYGYTF TGTGCCAGCAGTTACTCCCCACAGGAAACCCTCTATGGCTACACCTTC
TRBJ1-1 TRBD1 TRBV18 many CASSPGQGEAFF TGTGCCAGCTCACCCGGACAGGGGGAAGCTTTCTTT
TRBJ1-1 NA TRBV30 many CAWSMTAGAFF TGTGCCTGGAGCATGACAGCCGGAGCTTTCTTT
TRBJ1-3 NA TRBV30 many CAWWSELLNTIYF TGTGCCTGGTGGTCGGAACTACTAAACACCATATATTTT
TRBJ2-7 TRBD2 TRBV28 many CASRLGPGTSGGYEQYF TGTGCCAGCAGATTAGGTCCCGGGACTAGCGGGGGGTACGAGCAGTACTTC
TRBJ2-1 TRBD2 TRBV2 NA CASRTSGSRNEQFF TGTGCCAGCAGGACTAGCGGGAGTAGGAATGAGCAGTTCTTC
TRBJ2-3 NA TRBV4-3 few CASSQDEDLTDTQYF TGCGCCAGCAGCCAAGATGAGGACCTCACAGATACGCAGTATTTT
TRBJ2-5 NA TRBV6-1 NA CASFQVVQETQYF TGTGCCAGCTTCCAGGTGGTCCAAGAGACCCAGTACTTC
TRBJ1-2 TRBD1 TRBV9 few CASSVVDRAVFGYTF TGTGCCAGCAGCGTAGTGGACAGGGCGGTGTTTGGCTACACCTTC
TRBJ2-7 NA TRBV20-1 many CSARGYGTDYEQYF TGCAGTGCTAGAGGATACGGGACTGACTACGAGCAGTACTTC
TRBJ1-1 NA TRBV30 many CAWKPPLVVGNTEAFF TGTGCCTGGAAGCCCCCCCTCGTGGTGGGGAACACTGAAGCTTTCTTT
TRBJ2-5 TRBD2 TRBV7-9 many CASSPQASGLAGETQYF TGTGCCAGCAGCCCCCAAGCCTCCGGACTAGCGGGAGAGACCCAGTACTTC
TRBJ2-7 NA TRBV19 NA CASSIRGPVGEQYF TGTGCCAGTAGTATAAGAGGGCCAGTGGGAGAGCAGTACTTC
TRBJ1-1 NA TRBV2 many CASGRGSTEAFF TGTGCCAGCGGCAGGGGTTCCACTGAAGCTTTCTTT
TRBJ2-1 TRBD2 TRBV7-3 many CASSFDSSGSSYNEQFF TGTGCCAGCAGCTTCGATTCTAGCGGGAGCTCCTACAATGAGCAGTTCTTC
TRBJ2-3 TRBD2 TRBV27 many CASGKAGFDTDTQYF TGTGCCAGCGGAAAAGCGGGATTTGACACAGATACGCAGTATTTT
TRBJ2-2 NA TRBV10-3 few CAISESGLGKHTGELFF TGTGCCATCAGTGAGTCTGGGCTAGGGAAACACACCGGGGAGCTGTTTTTT
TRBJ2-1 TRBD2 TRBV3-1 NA CAGSYSGGSRSYEQFF TGTGCCGGCAGTTATAGCGGGGGCTCGCGATCCTACGAGCAGTTCTTC
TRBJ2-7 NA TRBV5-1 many CASSKGNYEQYF TGCGCCAGCAGTAAGGGTAACTACGAGCAGTACTTC
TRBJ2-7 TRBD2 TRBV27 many CASSSGLASPYEQYF TGTGCCAGCAGTTCGGGACTAGCGTCCCCCTACGAGCAGTACTTC